This is a list of T cell receptor beta chains from one sample in a study of somatic mutations in cytotoxic T cells in rheumatoid arthritis. Assay used: immunoSEQ multiplex PCR; TCRdb lists only in-frame clones, some missing. The data hold about 8,600 clones, with around three quarters observed a single time. Input material: CD8+ T cells sorted from blood. All receptors derive from a woman between 50 and 59 years old in good health. The CDR3 runs from the conserved cysteine through the conserved F or W. A D gene is named only where the DNA matches it firmly. The size field is filled for only some rows; it gives once, few, many or a size class.

D gene: TRBD1
V gene: TRBV7-9
J gene: TRBJ1-4
clone size: NA
CDR3 length: 19
CDR3 protein: CASSSGREHNGQAAEKLFF
CDR3 DNA: TGTGCCAGCAGCTCCGGACGAGAGCATAATGGACAGGCCGCTGAAAAACTGTTTTTT

D gene: NA
V gene: TRBV6-5
J gene: TRBJ2-1
clone size: NA
CDR3 length: 14
CDR3 protein: CASRIRHPYNEQFF
CDR3 DNA: TGTGCCAGCAGAATTCGACACCCCTACAATGAGCAGTTCTTC

D gene: NA
V gene: TRBV21-1
J gene: TRBJ2-2
clone size: medium-sized
CDR3 length: 17
CDR3 protein: CASSPRGWGPGTGELFF
CDR3 DNA: NA

D gene: NA
V gene: TRBV5-6
J gene: TRBJ1-1
clone size: NA
CDR3 length: 17
CDR3 protein: CASTLGGLTDMNTEAFF
CDR3 DNA: TGTGCCAGCACCTTGGGAGGGTTGACTGATATGAACACTGAAGCTTTCTTT

D gene: TRBD1
V gene: TRBV18
J gene: TRBJ2-3
clone size: NA
CDR3 length: 16
CDR3 protein: CASSRTRDRGTNTQYF
CDR3 DNA: TGTGCCAGCTCACGTACCCGGGACAGGGGCACAAATACGCAGTATTTT

D gene: NA
V gene: TRBV13
J gene: TRBJ2-3
clone size: NA
CDR3 length: 14
CDR3 protein: CASSLGTPTDTQYF
CDR3 DNA: TGTGCCAGCAGCTTAGGGACTCCCACAGATACGCAGTATTTT

D gene: NA
V gene: TRBV15
J gene: TRBJ2-7
clone size: NA
CDR3 length: 18
CDR3 protein: CATSRGMGHLDYTYEQYF
CDR3 DNA: TGTGCCACCAGCAGAGGTATGGGACATCTAGACTATACCTACGAGCAGTACTTC

D gene: NA
V gene: TRBV5-6
J gene: TRBJ2-2
clone size: NA
CDR3 length: 16
CDR3 protein: CASSSAPGVGTGELFF
CDR3 DNA: TGTGCCAGCAGCTCTGCTCCGGGGGTGGGCACCGGGGAGCTGTTTTTT

D gene: TRBD1
V gene: TRBV2
J gene: TRBJ1-1
clone size: NA
CDR3 length: 15
CDR3 protein: CASREMTGVNTEAFF
CDR3 DNA: TGTGCCAGCAGGGAGATGACAGGGGTGAACACTGAAGCTTTCTTT

D gene: NA
V gene: TRBV10-1
J gene: TRBJ1-5
clone size: NA
CDR3 length: 16
CDR3 protein: CASYFTGRDRNQPQHF
CDR3 DNA: TGCGCCAGCTATTTTACGGGCAGGGATCGAAATCAGCCCCAGCATTTT

D gene: TRBD1
V gene: TRBV28
J gene: TRBJ2-7
clone size: few
CDR3 length: 13
CDR3 protein: CASIQGDDYEQYF
CDR3 DNA: TGTGCCAGCATACAGGGGGACGACTACGAGCAGTACTTC

D gene: TRBD1
V gene: TRBV19
J gene: TRBJ2-7
clone size: NA
CDR3 length: 15
CDR3 protein: CASSEGTGGLDEQYF
CDR3 DNA: TGTGCCAGTAGTGAGGGGACAGGGGGCTTAGACGAGCAGTACTTC

D gene: NA
V gene: TRBV11-2
J gene: TRBJ2-7
clone size: NA
CDR3 length: 12
CDR3 protein: CASSLDRYEQYF
CDR3 DNA: TGTGCCAGCAGCTTAGACAGGTACGAGCAGTACTTC

D gene: TRBD2
V gene: TRBV7-3
J gene: TRBJ2-7
clone size: NA
CDR3 length: 14
CDR3 protein: CASSLGLGGYEQYF
CDR3 DNA: TGTGCCAGCAGCTTAGGCCTGGGGGGGTACGAGCAGTACTTC

D gene: TRBD2
V gene: TRBV7-8
J gene: TRBJ2-3
clone size: NA
CDR3 length: 16
CDR3 protein: CASSLGPGGPPDTQYF
CDR3 DNA: TGTGCCAGCAGCTTAGGTCCGGGGGGGCCCCCAGATACGCAGTATTTT

D gene: TRBD1
V gene: TRBV19
J gene: TRBJ2-6
clone size: once
CDR3 length: 21
CDR3 protein: CASSIVPGTGFTSSGANVLTF
CDR3 DNA: TGTGCCAGTAGTATAGTCCCCGGGACAGGTTTTACTAGCTCTGGGGCCAACGTCCTGACTTTC

D gene: NA
V gene: TRBV27
J gene: TRBJ1-1
clone size: NA
CDR3 length: 13
CDR3 protein: CASSLGANTEAFF
CDR3 DNA: TGTGCCAGCAGTTTAGGGGCGAACACTGAAGCTTTCTTT

D gene: TRBD1
V gene: TRBV6-6
J gene: TRBJ1-5
clone size: NA
CDR3 length: 16
CDR3 protein: CASTSDRVPHNQPQHF
CDR3 DNA: TGTGCCAGCACCTCGGACAGGGTTCCTCATAATCAGCCCCAGCATTTT

D gene: NA
V gene: TRBV7-9
J gene: TRBJ1-1
clone size: NA
CDR3 length: 13
CDR3 protein: CASRWGGDTEAFF
CDR3 DNA: TGTGCCAGCAGGTGGGGGGGGGACACTGAAGCTTTCTTT

D gene: NA
V gene: TRBV6-1
J gene: TRBJ1-5
clone size: NA
CDR3 length: 13
CDR3 protein: CASKPFSNQPQHF
CDR3 DNA: TGTGCCAGCAAGCCTTTTAGCAATCAGCCCCAGCATTTT

D gene: TRBD2
V gene: TRBV9
J gene: TRBJ2-1
clone size: NA
CDR3 length: 16
CDR3 protein: CASSVALAGAHNEQFF
CDR3 DNA: TGTGCCAGCAGCGTAGCTTTAGCGGGGGCCCACAATGAGCAGTTCTTC

D gene: NA
V gene: TRBV6-6
J gene: TRBJ1-5
clone size: NA
CDR3 length: 14
CDR3 protein: CASSYPGDGQPQHF
CDR3 DNA: TGTGCCAGCAGTTATCCAGGGGATGGCCAGCCCCAGCATTTT

D gene: NA
V gene: TRBV9
J gene: TRBJ1-2
clone size: once
CDR3 length: 13
CDR3 protein: CASSVFGGEGYTF
CDR3 DNA: TGTGCCAGCAGCGTCTTTGGGGGCGAAGGCTACACCTTC

D gene: NA
V gene: TRBV19
J gene: TRBJ1-2
clone size: NA
CDR3 length: 13
CDR3 protein: CASSPAGGYGYTF
CDR3 DNA: TGTGCCAGTAGTCCCGCCGGAGGCTATGGCTACACCTTC